The 5 T cell receptor beta chains below all came from one sample that was sequenced in a study of blood T cell repertoires in COVID-19. Assay used: immunoSEQ multiplex PCR; TCRdb lists only in-frame clones, some missing. The top ten hold 4.5% to 7% of the sample, which has 250,000 to 350,000 clones, 87% seen once. The material sequenced was PBMCs or T cells enriched from blood (not recorded which). The receptors originated from a woman in her twenties or thirties who had recovered from COVID-19.

V usage is TRBV7-9 and J usage is TRBJ1-5; D is unclear. The CDR3 contains 15 residues. Germline CDR1 is SEHNR and CDR2 is FQNEAQ (reference sequence). V shed 1 base and J shed 2 bases, with 9 bases lying between them. In DNA form, the CDR3 reads TGTGCCAGCAGCTTAGATTTCTTAGGCAATCAGCCCCAGCATTTT. It translates to CASSLDFLGNQPQHF.

V usage is TRBV5-1 and J usage is TRBJ1-2; TRBD1 matches at 10 bases. Trimming at V came to 3 bases and at J to 5 bases, leaving 4 bases not matched to a gene. The CDR3 totals 14 residues. Germline lookup yields CDR1 SGHRS and CDR2 YFSETQ. CDR3 amino acids: CASSYGQGVYGYTF. CDR3 sequence (DNA): TGCGCCAGCAGCTATGGACAGGGGGTTTATGGCTACACCTTC.

The rearrangement uses TRBV6-2 or TRBV6-3 and TRBJ1-1, with D possibly TRBD1 on 5 matching bases. The CDR3 has 18 amino acids. Germline V CDR1 and CDR2: MNHEY, SVGEGT. V lost 6 bases, J lost 1 base, and 24 bases lay in between. DNA of the CDR3: TGTGCCAGCAGCCCTCAGAGGGGAGGAGTCCTCCCGAACACTGAAGCTTTCTTT. It yields the protein CASSPQRGGVLPNTEAFF.

The CDR3 sequence: CASRGLAGGEQFF. The CDR3 DNA sequence: TGCGCCAGCCGCGGGCTAGCGGGGGGTGAGCAGTTCTTC. This rearrangement joins TRBV5-1 to TRBJ2-1; TRBD2 agrees at 11 bases. Trimming at V came to 7 bases and at J to 9 bases, leaving 6 bases not matched to a gene. The CDR3 sequence is 13 residues long. Germline CDR1 SGHRS, CDR2 YFSETQ.

In this sample, this clone turned up once. V is TRBV9 and J is TRBJ2-3; 11 nucleotides agree with TRBD2. This CDR3 is built from 14 residues. CDR1 and CDR2 from the germline V gene are SGDLS and YYNGEE. The V segment lost 6 bases and the J segment 8 bases; nucleotides outside the gene matches: 8. Here the CDR3 reads CASNLAGGPVTQYF. CDR3 coding DNA: TGTGCCAGCAACTTAGCGGGGGGGCCGGTTACGCAGTATTTT.